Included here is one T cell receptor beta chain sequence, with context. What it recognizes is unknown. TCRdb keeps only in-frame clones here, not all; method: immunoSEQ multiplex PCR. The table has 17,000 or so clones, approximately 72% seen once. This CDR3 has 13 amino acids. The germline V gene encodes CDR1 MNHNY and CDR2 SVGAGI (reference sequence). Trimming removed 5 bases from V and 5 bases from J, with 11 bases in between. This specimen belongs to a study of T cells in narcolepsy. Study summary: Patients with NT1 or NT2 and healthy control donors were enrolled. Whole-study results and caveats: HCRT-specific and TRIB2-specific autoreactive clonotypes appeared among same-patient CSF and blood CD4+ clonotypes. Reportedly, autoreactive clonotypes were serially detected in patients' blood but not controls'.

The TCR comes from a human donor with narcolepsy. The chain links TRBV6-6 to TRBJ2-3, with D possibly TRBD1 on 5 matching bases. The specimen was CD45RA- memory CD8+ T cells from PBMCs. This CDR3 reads CASSPYQGDTQYF. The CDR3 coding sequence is TGTGCCAGCAGTCCTTACCAGGGAGATACGCAGTATTTT.